These 12 T cell receptor beta chains were all obtained from the same sample, sequenced in a study of T-cell reconstitution after alpha-beta-depleted transplantation in children. Unique molecular identifiers were incorporated during preparation of the TCRbeta library. Using its own MiXCR run on the PCR reads, TCRdb lists one record per CDR3 protein. Among 230,000 or so distinct CDR3 sequences, around 12% were seen once, and the ten largest hold around 3%. Material: PBMCs from the stem cell graft donor, obtained from the stem cell graft. These receptors were obtained from a human donor who donated a stem cell graft to a child with acute lymphoblastic leukemia.

At least ten counts were recorded for this clonotype. The chain recombines TRBV7-2 with TRBJ2-1, with D tentatively TRBD2 (6 bases). V lost 8 bases to trimming and J lost 8 bases, with 13 bases between them. Germline CDR1 reads SGHTA; CDR2 reads FQGNSA. The CDR3 has 12 amino acids. The CDR3 nucleotides are TGTGCCAGCGGGAGGTCCAGGGATGAGCAGTTCTTC. It encodes CASGRSRDEQFF.

The CDR3 is CASSLRTELGQPQHF. The CDR3 DNA sequence: TGTGCCAGCAGTTTAAGAACCGAGCTGGGTCAGCCCCAGCATTTT. The chain recombines TRBV27 with TRBJ1-5, with D hard to call. The germline gives CDR1 MNHEY, CDR2 SMNVEV (reference sequence). This CDR3 is 15 amino acids long. The ends were cut back, 2 bases at V and 6 bases at J, with 14 bases in the middle.

This clonotype was seen repeatedly, ten times or more. CDR3 sequence: CSARPAGQVNEQFF. The DNA of the CDR3 is TGCAGTGCTAGACCCGCAGGACAGGTTAATGAGCAGTTCTTC. The rearrangement uses TRBV20-1 and TRBJ2-1; 7 positions match TRBD1. This CDR3 comprises 14 residues. Trimming removed 2 bases from V and 7 bases from J; junction bases left unmatched: 8. Germline values: CDR1 DFQATT, CDR2 SNEGSKA (reference sequence).

This clonotype has ten or more counts. V gene TRBV7-9 combines with J gene TRBJ2-1; no definite D call. The germline gives CDR1 SEHNR, CDR2 FQNEAQ (reference sequence). Trimming removed 1 base from V and 9 bases from J, with 7 bases in between. The CDR3 spans 12 residues. The CDR3 region is CASSLGRSEQFF. CDR3 DNA sequence: TGTGCCAGCAGCTTAGGTAGGAGTGAGCAGTTCTTC.

This clonotype has a count of ten or more. The gene calls are TRBV6-1 and TRBJ2-3, with 10 bases matching TRBD2. This CDR3 has 14 amino acids. CDR1 and CDR2 from the germline V gene are MNHNS and SASEGT. J lost 4 bases, V lost 7 bases, and 5 bases had no gene match. The CDR3: CASTGAGGADTQYF. The CDR3, as DNA: TGTGCCAGCACCGGAGCGGGAGGGGCAGATACGCAGTATTTT.

This clonotype was detected ten times or more. The chain uses TRBV20-1 and TRBJ2-5, with D tentatively TRBD2 (6 bases). Germline CDR1 is DFQATT and CDR2 is SNEGSKA (reference sequence). This CDR3 region has 16 residues. Trimming pared 0 bases from V and 0 bases from J, leaving 14 bases between. The CDR3 protein is CSARDWREGNQETQYF. The CDR3 DNA sequence: TGCAGTGCTAGAGATTGGAGGGAAGGTAACCAAGAGACCCAGTACTTC.

This clonotype has a count of ten or more. V usage is TRBV18 and J usage is TRBJ1-5; 7 nucleotides agree with TRBD1. There are 15 residues in the CDR3. Germline V CDR1 and CDR2: KGHSH, LQKENI. With V trimmed by 0 bases and J by 2 bases, 1 base remained unmatched. CDR3 loop: CASSPPGQRNQPQHF. In DNA, the CDR3 is TGTGCCAGCTCACCACCGGGACAGCGCAATCAGCCCCAGCATTTT.

This clonotype was detected ten times or more. The chain is built from TRBV27 and TRBJ2-7; TRBD1 might be the D (5 bases). Per germline, CDR1 MNHEY and CDR2 SMNVEV (reference sequence). V was cut by 3 bases and J by 0 bases, with 12 bases left in between. CDR3 length: 15 amino acids. CDR3 in DNA: TGTGCCAGCAGTTTTATGTCGACAGCCTCCTACGAGCAGTACTTC. This translates into CASSFMSTASYEQYF.

V and J are TRBV29-1 and TRBJ2-1; D gene unclear. V shed 4 bases and J shed 2 bases, with 9 bases lying between them. This CDR3 is 13 amino acids long. Germline-derived CDR1 and CDR2 are SQVTM and ANQGSEA. The CDR3 sequence: CSVVNVTYNEQFF. The CDR3 nucleotides are TGCAGCGTTGTAAATGTGACCTACAATGAGCAGTTCTTC.

This clonotype was recorded at least ten times. The rearrangement uses TRBV5-6 and TRBJ2-7, with TRBD1 identical over 11 bases. Germline V CDR1 and CDR2: SGHDT, YYEEEE. This CDR3 contains 17 residues. Losses at the gene ends were 4 bases for V and 2 bases for J; bases not matched to a gene: 11. The CDR3 DNA follows: TGTGCCAGCAGCCCCCAAGACCGGACAGGGGGCGCCTACGAGCAGTACTTC. Protein product: CASSPQDRTGGAYEQYF.

This sequence joins TRBV10-3 and TRBJ2-1; 9 bases align to TRBD2. This CDR3 spans 19 amino acids. Losses at the gene ends were 8 bases for V and 2 bases for J; bases not matched to a gene: 19. Germline V CDR1 and CDR2: ENHRY, SYGVKD. The CDR3 protein is CAISLSSGIPITPYNEQFF. CDR3 DNA sequence: TGTGCCATCTCCCTATCTAGCGGGATCCCGATTACCCCCTACAATGAGCAGTTCTTC.

There are many counts of this clonotype. The CDR3 reads CASSVQPIDRSSTDTQYF. The CDR3 nucleotides read TGTGCCAGCAGCGTTCAACCCATCGACAGATCTAGCACAGATACGCAGTATTTT. The chain combines TRBV9 with TRBJ2-3; D possibly corresponds to TRBD1 (5 bases). V lost 2 bases and J lost 0, with 19 bases in between. Germline loops: CDR1 SGDLS, CDR2 YYNGEE. The CDR3 is made up of 18 amino acids.